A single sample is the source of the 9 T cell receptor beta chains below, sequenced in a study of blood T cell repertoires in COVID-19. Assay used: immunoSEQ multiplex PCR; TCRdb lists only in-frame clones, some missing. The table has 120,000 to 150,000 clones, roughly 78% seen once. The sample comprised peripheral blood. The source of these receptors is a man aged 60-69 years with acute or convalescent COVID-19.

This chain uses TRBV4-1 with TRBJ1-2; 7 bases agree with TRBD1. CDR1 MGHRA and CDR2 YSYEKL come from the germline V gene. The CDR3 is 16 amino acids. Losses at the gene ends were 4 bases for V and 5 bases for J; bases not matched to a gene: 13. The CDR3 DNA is TGCGCCAGCAGCCCCGAGGGGGCTTCCAAGCTTTATGGCTACACCTTC. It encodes CASSPEGASKLYGYTF.

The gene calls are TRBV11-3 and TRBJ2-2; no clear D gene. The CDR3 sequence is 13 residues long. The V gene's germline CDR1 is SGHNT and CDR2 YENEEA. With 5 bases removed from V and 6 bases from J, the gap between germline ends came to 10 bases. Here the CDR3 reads CASSPDWAGELFF. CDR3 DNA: TGTGCCAGCAGCCCCGACTGGGCCGGGGAGCTGTTTTTT.

The CDR3 DNA reads TGTGCCAGCAGCTCCCGGGACAGGGGGCGGGATACGCAGTATTTT. Translated: CASSSRDRGRDTQYF. The V call is TRBV5-6, the J call TRBJ2-3; 12 bases align to TRBD1. Trimming at V came to 3 bases and at J to 6 bases, leaving 5 bases not matched to a gene. CDR3 length: 15 residues. From germline, CDR1 is SGHDT and CDR2 YYEEEE.

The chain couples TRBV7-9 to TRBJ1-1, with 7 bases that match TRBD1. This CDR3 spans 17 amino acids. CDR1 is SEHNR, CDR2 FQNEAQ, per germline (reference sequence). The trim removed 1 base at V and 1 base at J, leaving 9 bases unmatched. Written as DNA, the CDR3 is TGTGCCAGCAGCTTAGGAGGGGGCGCCGGGGGGAACACTGAAGCTTTCTTT. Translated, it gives CASSLGGGAGGNTEAFF.

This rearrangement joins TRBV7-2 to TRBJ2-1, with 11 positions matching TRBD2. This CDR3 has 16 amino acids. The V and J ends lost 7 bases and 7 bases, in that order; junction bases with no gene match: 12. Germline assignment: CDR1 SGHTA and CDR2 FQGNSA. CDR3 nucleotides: TGTGCCAGCACCGTCCCGACTAGCGGGACAGGAAATGAGCAGTTCTTC. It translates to CASTVPTSGTGNEQFF.

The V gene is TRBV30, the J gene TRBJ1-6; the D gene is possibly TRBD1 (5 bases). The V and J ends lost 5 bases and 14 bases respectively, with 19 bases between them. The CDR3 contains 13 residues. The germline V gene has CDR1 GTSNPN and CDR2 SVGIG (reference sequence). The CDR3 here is CAWDVGGRSALHF. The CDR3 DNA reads TGTGCCTGGGACGTCGGGGGACGTTCGGCCCTCCACTTT.

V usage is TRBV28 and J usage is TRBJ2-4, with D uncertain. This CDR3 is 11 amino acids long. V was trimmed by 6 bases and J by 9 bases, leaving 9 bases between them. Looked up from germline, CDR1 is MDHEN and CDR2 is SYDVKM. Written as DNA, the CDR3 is TGTGCCAGCAGGAGCAACGGCATTCAGTACTTC. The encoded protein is CASRSNGIQYF.

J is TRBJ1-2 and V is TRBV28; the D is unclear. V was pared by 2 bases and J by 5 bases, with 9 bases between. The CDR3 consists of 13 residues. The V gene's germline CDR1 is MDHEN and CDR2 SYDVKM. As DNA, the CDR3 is TGTGCCAGCAGTTTAGGCGGGCCGTATGGCTACACCTTC. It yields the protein CASSLGGPYGYTF.

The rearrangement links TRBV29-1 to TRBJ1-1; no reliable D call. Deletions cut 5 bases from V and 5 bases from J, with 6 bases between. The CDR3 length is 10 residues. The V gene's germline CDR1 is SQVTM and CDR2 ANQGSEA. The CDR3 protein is CSVLRTEAFF. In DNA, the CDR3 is TGCAGCGTTCTGAGGACTGAAGCTTTCTTT.